This T cell receptor beta chain was identified in a study of human T cells and chemical hapten exposure (TCRdb year 2021). A note on the overall study: For sensitization, 2% DPC in acetone was applied to an approximately 2 cm by approximately 2 cm area of upper inner arm skin. Throughout the study period of roughly five months, patients also received therapeutic DPC doses to the scalp every week. Patch testing was performed on the upper back with Finn chambers containing 0.01% DPC, and the patch tests were scored after 6 days according to International Contact Dermatitis Research Group standards. The patient cohort, mostly female, included alopecia areata with under or over 50% scalp involvement, alopecia totalis and alopecia universalis. Libraries were pooled for sequencing, and per-sample TCR yields varied mainly because of small differences in library volumes within the pool. In alopecia patients, the study followed how the peripheral blood TCR repertoire changed in vivo over primary and secondary sensitization to diphenylcyclopropenone (DPC), a hapten. Blood samples were taken from patients before sensitization (week 0) and at 2, 6 and about 24 weeks after DPC sensitization. Blood for TCR sequencing was provided by twenty-nine alopecia patients at one to four time points (pre-sensitization, 2, 6 and 24 weeks).

Library method: RACE. The data were produced on a NextSeq 500. During library preparation, unique molecular identifiers were attached to individual cDNA molecules so that TCRs could be counted quantitatively and reproducibly. Each blood RNA sample was used to sequence both TCR alpha and TCR beta chains. In the authors' own workflow: The median number of TCRs per sample was 95,638, ranging from about 23,224 to 700,000. The Decombinator software suite was used to annotate V, J and CDR3 in the TCR reads. Every sample was subsampled to the same number of TCRs (28,000) for the PS versus PT1 abundance plots. TCRs were defined as expanded if absent before sensitization and observed at least eight times at the 2-week time point. The raw public reads went through TCRdb reprocessing: fastp at Q25, MiXCR clone calling, in-frame beta chains kept. Identical CDR3 protein sequences are pooled into one entry, listed with their most common genes and DNA. TCRdb, not the original authors, processed these V and J calls. The sample records nearly 95,000 distinct CDR3 sequences, approximately 10% of which are singletons. Of the sample, around 2.1% falls within the top ten clones.

Read against the paper, the sample's time point label means: patch test 2, 6 weeks after DPC sensitization. Explained via the paper, the treatment or condition label denotes: therapeutic diphenylcyclopropenone sensitization with weekly scalp DPC. At each patch-test visit, blood was drawn before the patch test was applied. Eligible patients were aged 18 to 70, diagnosed with alopecia, deemed suitable for DPC therapy, and excluded if pregnant. Total RNA was isolated from unfractionated whole blood collected in Tempus Blood RNA tubes. Here is what the overall study found, with its caveats: After repeated subsampling, the strength of the expansion versus patch-test correlation and the threshold at which it became significant changed. Because every patient had alopecia, a presumed autoimmune disease, the patients' immune response might differ from that of healthy individuals. DPC sensitization did not change the number of TCRs with a frequency above 1 in 1000, and there was no evidence of changes in global repertoire structure. Expanded TCRs formed significantly more large CDR3 similarity clusters than pre-sensitization or healthy control sets, consistent with antigen-driven responses. Patch test score was positively correlated with the number of PT1 expanded TCRs, with significance at thresholds 8, 16 and 32 but not at 4.

In its sample, this clonotype was seen a few times. The target of this receptor is not known. The sample holds no much larger clone one base away, and base qualities are not on file. This TCR was recovered from a man aged 35-49 years with alopecia areata. Some clones in this sample may be carry-over from other donors' samples. Sequenced material: whole blood, taken in connection with sensitization to the hapten diphenylcyclopropenone (DPC).

This receptor has the CDR3 CASSRRAPSRRGTQYF. The DNA sequence is as follows: TGTGCCAGCAGTCGACGTGCCCCGAGCCGTCGGGGGACCCAGTACTTC. The sequence joins TRBV27 to TRBJ2-5, with TRBD2 tentatively as D gene (5 bases match). CDR3 length: 16 amino acids, cysteine to phenylalanine. Just CDR3 DNA is preserved here, 48 bases in frame from base 1. V was cut back by 5 bases and J by 7 bases, leaving a gap of 23 bases between them. CDR1 and CDR2 are read off the germline V gene (reference sequence) as MNHEY and SMNVEV.